The rows below give T cell receptor beta chains drawn from one sample of a study of cytomegalovirus exposure and HLA in healthy donors. Measured with immunoSEQ multiplex PCR; TCRdb has only the in-frame clones, and not every one. The sample yields roughly 100,000 clones, about three quarters seen once. The sequenced sample was PBMCs. These receptors were collected from a woman younger than 35 in good health and CMV-seropositive. CDR3s include the opening cysteine and the closing phenylalanine or tryptophan. Each record gives: J gene, D gene, V gene, clone size, CDR3 DNA, CDR3 protein. A D gene is named only where the DNA matches it firmly. Part of the rows lack a size; the others show once, few, many or a class for expanded clones.

TRBJ1-4	-	TRBV5-1	many	TGCGCCAGCAGCTTGGGGCAGGGGAATGAAAAACTGTTTTTT	CASSLGQGNEKLFF
TRBJ2-5	TRBD2	TRBV30	-	TGTGCCTGGAGTGGACTAGCCGCGGAGACCCAGTACTTC	CAWSGLAAETQYF
TRBJ2-3	TRBD2	TRBV6-1	once	TGTGCCAGCAGTGAACTAGCGGGAGGGCCCACAGATACGCAGTATTTT	CASSELAGGPTDTQYF
TRBJ1-1	-	TRBV2	-	TGTGCCAGCAGTTGGGGACACATGAACACTGAAGCTTTCTTT	CASSWGHMNTEAFF
TRBJ1-5	TRBD1	TRBV10-3	-	TGTGCCATCAGTGATCAGGGGGCCGGCAATCAGCCCCAGCATTTT	CAISDQGAGNQPQHF
TRBJ1-1	-	TRBV18	-	TGTGCCAGCTCACCAAACAGCCAGGGGAACACTGAAGCTTTCTTT	CASSPNSQGNTEAFF
TRBJ2-7	TRBD1	TRBV2	-	TGTGCCAGCAGTGTTGGGACAGAACCCTACGAGCAGTACTTC	CASSVGTEPYEQYF
TRBJ2-1	TRBD2	TRBV27	-	TGTGCCACCGCAGGGACTAGCTATTCTGAGCAGTTCTTC	CATAGTSYSEQFF
TRBJ2-5	TRBD1	TRBV7-8	-	TGTGCCAGCAGCTTAGGGCCCTCGGGACAGGGGGCCGGGGAGACCCAGTACTTC	CASSLGPSGQGAGETQYF
TRBJ2-3	-	TRBV19	-	TGTGCCAGTAGTATCTCGGGACTTTACGCAGATACGCAGTATTTT	CASSISGLYADTQYF
TRBJ1-2	-	TRBV30	-	TGTGCCTGGGACAGTTTTGGCTACACCTTC	CAWDSFGYTF
TRBJ2-3	TRBD1	TRBV11-1	-	TGTGCCAGCAGCTGGACAGGTCTGGGAACAGATACGCAGTATTTT	CASSWTGLGTDTQYF